This T cell receptor (beta chain) was retrieved from a study of blood T cell repertoires in COVID-19. Study-wide context: Sites in the United States, Italy and Spain provided acute and convalescent COVID-19 samples. T cells, B-cell-depleted T cells, or PBMCs provided the cDNA or gDNA that served as material.

Assay: immunoSEQ multiplex PCR; the TCRdb copy retains only in-frame clones and omits some. The sample records some 250,000 clones, over 85% being singletons. The CDR3 sequence is 15 residues long. V lost 3 bases to trimming and J lost 1 base; unmatched junction nucleotides: 1. The germline gives CDR1 SGHNT, CDR2 YENEEA. Participant age was roughly 18 to 100 years, and participants resided in fewer than 30 US areas. Participants reported their clinical history, and cohort assignment relied on those reports. The chain employs TRBV11-3 and TRBJ2-1, with 9 bases identical to TRBD2. Sequenced material: PBMCs or T cells enriched from blood (not recorded which). The TCR was taken from a woman aged 25 to 39 with acute COVID-19. This CDR3 reads CASSFSGGSYNEQFF. The DNA of the CDR3 is TGTGCCAGCAGCTTTAGCGGGGGTTCCTACAATGAGCAGTTCTTC.